This T cell receptor beta chain comes out of a study of blood T cell repertoires in COVID-19. The germline V and J ends were trimmed by 1 base and 1 base, with 11 bases remaining between them. The CDR3 covers 15 residues. Germline V lookup: CDR1 SGHTA, CDR2 FQGNSA. Assay used: immunoSEQ multiplex PCR; TCRdb lists only in-frame clones, some missing. Here the sample spans some 180,000 clones, around 79% being singletons. The sequencing sample was made of PBMCs or T cells enriched from blood (not recorded which). The V and J genes are TRBV7-2 and TRBJ2-7; D perhaps matches TRBD2 (6 bases). The clonotype comes from an older woman in a cohort exposed to, infected with or recovered from COVID-19 (not recorded which). CDR3 amino acids: CASSLGAGPSYEQYF. For the CDR3, the DNA is TGTGCCAGCAGCTTAGGGGCGGGGCCTTCCTACGAGCAGTACTTC. Full variable domain (missing parts from reference TRBV7-2 and TRBJ2-7): GAGVSQSPSNKVTEKGKDVELRCDPISGHTALYWYRQSLGQGLEFLIYFQGNSAPDKSGLPSDRFSAERTGGSVSTLTIQRTQQEDSAVYLCASSLGAGPSYEQYFGPGTRLTVT.